Presented here are 4 T cell receptor beta chains from one specimen sequenced in a study of cytotoxic CD8 clonotypes in ibrutinib-treated CLL. The data were produced by immunoSEQ multiplex PCR, yet TCRdb's version contains in-frame clones alone and is incomplete. The table includes around 310,000 clones, about 80% detected once. The material sequenced was PBMCs, taken before ibrutinib treatment. These receptors all stem from a human donor with chronic lymphocytic leukemia.

The V call is TRBV7-3, the J call TRBJ2-7; 8 bases map to TRBD2. The trim removed 1 base at V and 2 bases at J, leaving 4 bases unmatched. The germline V gene has CDR1 SGHTA and CDR2 FQGTGA. The length of the CDR3 is 15 residues. The CDR3 sequence: CASSLNAGGTYEQYF. CDR3 DNA sequence: TGTGCCAGCAGCTTAAATGCGGGAGGTACCTACGAGCAGTACTTC.

The chain couples TRBV5-1 to TRBJ2-7; 13 bases align to TRBD2. Germline assignment: CDR1 SGHRS and CDR2 YFSETQ. J gave up 0 bases and V 2 bases, and 11 bases lay outside the gene matches. This CDR3 spans 19 amino acids. CDR3 coding DNA: TGCGCCAGCAGCTTCAGGGTTGTTGGGACTAGCGGGGACTCCTACGAGCAGTACTTC. Protein: CASSFRVVGTSGDSYEQYF.

This clone has a handful of counts. The chain links TRBV7-9 to TRBJ1-5; D is unresolved. This CDR3 spans 13 amino acids. V shed 4 bases and J shed 3 bases, with 7 bases lying between them. The germline CDR1 and CDR2 sequences are SEHNR and FQNEAQ (reference sequence). The CDR3 protein is CASSYGYNQPQHF. CDR3 DNA sequence: TGTGCCAGCAGCTACGGGTACAATCAGCCCCAGCATTTT.

V usage is TRBV6-5 and J usage is TRBJ1-4; D is ambiguous. This CDR3 is built from 14 residues. The V end lost 8 bases, the J end lost 1 base, and 11 bases lay between the germline ends. CDR1 and CDR2 (germline): MNHEY, SVGAGI. The chain's CDR3 is CASSKFRTNEKLFF. The DNA of the CDR3 is TGTGCCAGCTCGAAGTTTAGAACTAATGAAAAACTGTTTTTT.